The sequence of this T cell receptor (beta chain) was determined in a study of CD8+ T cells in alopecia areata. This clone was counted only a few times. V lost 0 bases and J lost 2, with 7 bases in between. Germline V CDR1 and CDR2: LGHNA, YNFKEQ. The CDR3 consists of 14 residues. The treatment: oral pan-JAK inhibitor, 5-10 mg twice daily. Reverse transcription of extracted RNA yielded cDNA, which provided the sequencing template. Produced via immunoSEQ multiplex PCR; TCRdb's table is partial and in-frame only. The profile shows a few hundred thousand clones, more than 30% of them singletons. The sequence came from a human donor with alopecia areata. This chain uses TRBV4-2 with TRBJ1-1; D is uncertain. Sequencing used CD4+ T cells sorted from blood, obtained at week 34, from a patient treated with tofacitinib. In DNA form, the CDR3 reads TGTGCCAGCAGCCAAGATCTCCTCAACACTGAAGCTTTCTTT. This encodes CASSQDLLNTEAFF.